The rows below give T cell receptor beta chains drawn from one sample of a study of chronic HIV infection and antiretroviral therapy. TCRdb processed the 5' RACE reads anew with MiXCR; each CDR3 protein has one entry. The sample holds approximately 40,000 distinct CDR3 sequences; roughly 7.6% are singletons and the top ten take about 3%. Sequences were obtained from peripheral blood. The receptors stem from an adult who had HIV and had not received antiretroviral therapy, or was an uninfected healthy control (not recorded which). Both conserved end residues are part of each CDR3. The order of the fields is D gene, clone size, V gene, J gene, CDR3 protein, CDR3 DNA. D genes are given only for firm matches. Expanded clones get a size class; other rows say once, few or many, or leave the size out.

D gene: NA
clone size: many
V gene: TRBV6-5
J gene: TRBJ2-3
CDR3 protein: CASKIQSTDTQYF
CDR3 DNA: TGTGCCAGCAAGATCCAGAGCACAGATACGCAGTATTTT

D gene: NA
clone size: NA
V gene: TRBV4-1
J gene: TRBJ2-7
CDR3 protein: CASSQPGQLLSYEQYF
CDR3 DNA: TGCGCCAGCAGCCAACCAGGACAGCTCCTCTCCTACGAGCAGTACTTC

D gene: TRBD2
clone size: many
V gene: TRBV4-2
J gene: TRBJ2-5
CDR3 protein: CASSRGVAGLEETQYF
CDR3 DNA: TGTGCCAGCAGTAGGGGGGTAGCGGGACTTGAAGAGACCCAGTACTTC

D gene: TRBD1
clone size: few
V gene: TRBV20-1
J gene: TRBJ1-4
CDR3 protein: CSARAWTGGGATNEKLFF
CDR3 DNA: TGCAGTGCTAGAGCCTGGACAGGCGGTGGGGCAACTAATGAAAAACTGTTTTTT

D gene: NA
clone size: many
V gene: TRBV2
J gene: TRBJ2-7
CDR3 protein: CASEFLRGSSSYEQYF
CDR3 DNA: TGTGCCAGCGAATTTCTCCGGGGTTCTAGCTCCTACGAGCAGTACTTC

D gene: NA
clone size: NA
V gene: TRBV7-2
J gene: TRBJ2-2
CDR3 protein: CASSLYTGELFF
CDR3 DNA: TGTGCCAGCAGCTTATACACCGGGGAGCTGTTTTTT

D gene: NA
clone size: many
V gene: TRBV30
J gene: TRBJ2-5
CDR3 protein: CAWMTDAETQYF
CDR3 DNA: TGTGCCTGGATGACTGACGCGGAGACCCAGTACTTC

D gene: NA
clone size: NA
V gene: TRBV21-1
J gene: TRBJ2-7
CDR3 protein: CASSTHRDSSYEQYF
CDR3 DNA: TGTGCCAGCAGCACTCACCGGGACAGTTCCTACGAGCAGTACTTC

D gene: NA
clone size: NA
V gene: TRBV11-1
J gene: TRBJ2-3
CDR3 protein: CASSLAGVEPDTQYF
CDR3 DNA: TGTGCCAGCAGCTTAGCCGGGGTAGAGCCAGATACGCAGTATTTT

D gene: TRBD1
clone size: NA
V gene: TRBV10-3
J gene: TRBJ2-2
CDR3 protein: CATGQASTGELFF
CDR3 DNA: TGTGCCACTGGACAGGCGAGCACCGGGGAGCTGTTTTTT

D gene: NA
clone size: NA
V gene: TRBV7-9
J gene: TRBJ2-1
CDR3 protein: CASSSPQGLDNEQFF
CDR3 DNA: TGTGCCAGCAGCTCCCCCCAGGGATTGGACAATGAGCAGTTCTTC

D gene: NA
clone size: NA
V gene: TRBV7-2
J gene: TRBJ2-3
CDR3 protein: CASSRGSGRTDTQYF
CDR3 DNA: TGTGCCAGCAGCCGAGGCAGCGGCCGCACAGATACGCAGTATTTT

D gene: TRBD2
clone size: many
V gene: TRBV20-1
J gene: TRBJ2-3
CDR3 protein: CSARWRESDTQYF
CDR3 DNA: TGCAGTGCTAGATGGCGGGAGTCGGATACGCAGTATTTT

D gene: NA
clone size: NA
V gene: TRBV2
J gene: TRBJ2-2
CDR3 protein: CASSADSYTGELFF
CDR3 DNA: TGTGCCAGCAGTGCGGACAGCTACACCGGGGAGCTGTTTTTT

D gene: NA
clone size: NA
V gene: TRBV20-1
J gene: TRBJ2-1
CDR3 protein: CSARDETGGDEQFF
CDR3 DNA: TGCAGTGCTAGAGACGAGACAGGCGGGGATGAGCAGTTCTTC

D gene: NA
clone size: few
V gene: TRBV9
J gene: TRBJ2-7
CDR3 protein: CASSVAPVSSYEQYF
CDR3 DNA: TGTGCCAGCAGCGTAGCGCCAGTCAGCTCCTACGAGCAGTACTTC

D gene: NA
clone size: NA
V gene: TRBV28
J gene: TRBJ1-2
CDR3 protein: CASSPASGGGEYGYTF
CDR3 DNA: TGTGCCAGCAGTCCCGCAAGCGGGGGGGGGGAGTATGGCTACACCTTC

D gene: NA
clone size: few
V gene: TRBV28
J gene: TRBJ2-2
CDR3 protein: CASSSRDTITGELFF
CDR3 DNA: TGTGCCAGCAGTTCCCGGGACACCATCACCGGGGAGCTGTTTTTT

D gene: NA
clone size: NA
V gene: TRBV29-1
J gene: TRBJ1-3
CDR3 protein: CSVVTQGNTIYF
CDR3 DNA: TGCAGCGTTGTGACACAAGGAAACACCATATATTTT

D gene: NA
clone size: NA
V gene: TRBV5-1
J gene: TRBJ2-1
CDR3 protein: CASSLGSVDEQFF
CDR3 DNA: TGCGCCAGCAGCTTGGGGTCGGTTGATGAGCAGTTCTTC

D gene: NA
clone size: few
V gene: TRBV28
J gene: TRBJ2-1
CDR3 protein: CASSYPRGTVNNEQFF
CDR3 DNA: TGTGCCAGCAGTTATCCCCGGGGGACAGTGAATAATGAGCAGTTCTTC

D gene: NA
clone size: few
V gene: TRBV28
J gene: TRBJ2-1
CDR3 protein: CASSLGAGGGNEQFF
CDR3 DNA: TGTGCCAGCAGTTTGGGAGCGGGTGGGGGGAATGAGCAGTTCTTC

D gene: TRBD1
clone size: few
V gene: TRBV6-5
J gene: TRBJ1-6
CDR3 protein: CASSYPGGGQGMELYNSPLHF
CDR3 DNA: TGTGCCAGCAGTTACCCTGGAGGGGGACAGGGGATGGAACTCTATAATTCACCCCTCCACTTT

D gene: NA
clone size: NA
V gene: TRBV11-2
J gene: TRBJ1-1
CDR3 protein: CASSLVTLNTEAFF
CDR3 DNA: TGTGCCAGCAGCTTAGTTACCCTGAACACTGAAGCTTTCTTT

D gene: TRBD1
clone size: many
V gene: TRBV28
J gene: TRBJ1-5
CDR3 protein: CASRPGQGFFQPQHF
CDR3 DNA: TGTGCCAGCAGACCGGGACAGGGATTTTTTCAGCCCCAGCATTTT

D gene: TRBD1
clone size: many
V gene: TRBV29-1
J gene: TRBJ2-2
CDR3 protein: CSVRTGGRTGELFF
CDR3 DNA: TGCAGCGTGCGAACAGGGGGCCGTACCGGGGAGCTGTTTTTT

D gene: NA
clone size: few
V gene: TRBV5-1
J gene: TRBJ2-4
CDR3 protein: CASSLAEYNIQYF
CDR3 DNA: TGCGCCAGCAGCTTGGCAGAGTACAACATTCAGTACTTC

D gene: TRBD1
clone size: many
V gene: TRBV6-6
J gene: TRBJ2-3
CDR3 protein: CASSPRDSPEDTQYF
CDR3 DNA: TGTGCCAGCAGCCCGAGGGACAGTCCGGAAGATACGCAGTATTTT

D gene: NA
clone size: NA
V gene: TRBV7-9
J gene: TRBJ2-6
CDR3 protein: CASSTGGGLSSGANVLTF
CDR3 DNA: TGTGCCAGCAGCACTGGAGGGGGCCTAAGCTCTGGGGCCAACGTCCTGACTTTC

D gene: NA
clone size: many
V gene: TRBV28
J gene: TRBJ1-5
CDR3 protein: CASSFWGGNQPQHF
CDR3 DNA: TGTGCCAGCAGTTTTTGGGGTGGCAATCAGCCCCAGCATTTT

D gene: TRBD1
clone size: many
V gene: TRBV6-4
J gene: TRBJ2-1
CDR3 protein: CASSDGTGGNEQFF
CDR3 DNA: TGTGCCAGCAGTGACGGGACAGGGGGCAATGAGCAGTTCTTC

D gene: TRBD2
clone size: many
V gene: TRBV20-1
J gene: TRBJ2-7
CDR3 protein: CSARDRAGGPHEQYF
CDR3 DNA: TGCAGTGCTAGAGATCGAGCGGGAGGGCCCCACGAGCAGTACTTC

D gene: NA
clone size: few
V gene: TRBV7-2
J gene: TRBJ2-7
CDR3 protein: CASSLDRAWGQYF
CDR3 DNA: TGTGCCAGCAGCTTAGACAGGGCCTGGGGGCAGTACTTC

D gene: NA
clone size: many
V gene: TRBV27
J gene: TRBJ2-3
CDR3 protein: CASSLAPEDTQYF
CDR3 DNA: TGTGCCAGCAGTTTAGCTCCGGAAGATACGCAGTATTTT

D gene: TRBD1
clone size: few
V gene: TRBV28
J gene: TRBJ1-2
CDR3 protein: CASSHPGDRTYIGYTF
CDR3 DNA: TGTGCCAGCAGTCATCCGGGGGACAGAACTTATATTGGCTACACCTTC

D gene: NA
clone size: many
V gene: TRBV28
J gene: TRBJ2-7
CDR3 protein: CASSRSGGYEQYF
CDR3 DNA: TGTGCCAGCAGTCGATCCGGAGGCTACGAGCAGTACTTC

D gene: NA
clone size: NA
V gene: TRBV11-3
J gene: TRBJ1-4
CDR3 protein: CASSFKVNEKLFF
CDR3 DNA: TGTGCCAGCAGCTTCAAGGTTAATGAAAAACTGTTTTTT

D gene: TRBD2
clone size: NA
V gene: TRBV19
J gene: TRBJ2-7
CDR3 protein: CATRLAGSYEQYF
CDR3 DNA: TGTGCCACACGACTAGCGGGAAGCTACGAGCAGTACTTC

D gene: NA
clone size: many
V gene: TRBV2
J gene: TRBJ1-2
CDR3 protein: CASSDPEGTYGYTF
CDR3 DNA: TGTGCCAGCAGTGATCCGGAAGGAACTTATGGCTACACCTTC

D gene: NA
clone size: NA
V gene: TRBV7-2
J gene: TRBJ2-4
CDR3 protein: CASSLAPGVKNIQYF
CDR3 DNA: TGTGCCAGCAGCTTAGCGCCAGGGGTCAAAAACATTCAGTACTTC

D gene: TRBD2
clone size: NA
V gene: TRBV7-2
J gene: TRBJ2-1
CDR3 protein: CAGSSDRTSGLQQFF
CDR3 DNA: TGTGCCGGCAGCTCCGACCGGACTAGCGGACTTCAGCAGTTCTTC

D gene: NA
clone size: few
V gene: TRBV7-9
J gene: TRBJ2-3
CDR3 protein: CASSSWDSTDTQYF
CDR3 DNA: TGTGCCAGCAGCTCCTGGGACAGCACAGATACGCAGTATTTT

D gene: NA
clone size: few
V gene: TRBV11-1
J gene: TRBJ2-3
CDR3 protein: CASSPRAGSTDTQYF
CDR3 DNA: TGTGCCAGCAGCCCTCGAGCGGGTAGCACAGATACGCAGTATTTT

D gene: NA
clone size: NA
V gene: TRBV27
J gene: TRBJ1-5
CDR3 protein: CASSLQGGQPQHF
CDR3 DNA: TGTGCCAGCAGTTTACAGGGTGGTCAGCCCCAGCATTTT

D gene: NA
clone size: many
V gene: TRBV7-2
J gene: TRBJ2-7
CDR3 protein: CASSLYVRLGKIYEQYF
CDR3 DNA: TGTGCCAGCAGCTTATATGTTCGACTAGGCAAAATCTACGAGCAGTACTTC

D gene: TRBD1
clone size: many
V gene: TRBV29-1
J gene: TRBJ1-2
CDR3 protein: CSVRTGEVYGYTF
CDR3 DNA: TGCAGCGTTAGGACAGGGGAAGTCTATGGCTACACCTTC

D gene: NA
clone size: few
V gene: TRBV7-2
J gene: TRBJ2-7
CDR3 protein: CASSGWGTGKQYF
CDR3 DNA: TGTGCCAGCAGCGGTTGGGGAACGGGCAAGCAGTACTTC

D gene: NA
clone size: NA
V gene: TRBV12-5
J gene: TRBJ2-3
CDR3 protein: CASGLRPGSAYTDTQYF
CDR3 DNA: TGTGCTAGTGGCCTCCGTCCGGGGTCCGCTTACACAGATACGCAGTATTTT

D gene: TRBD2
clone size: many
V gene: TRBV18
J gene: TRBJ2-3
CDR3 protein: CASSLGTSGSGTDTQYF
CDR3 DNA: TGTGCCAGCTCACTTGGGACTAGCGGGAGTGGCACAGATACGCAGTATTTT

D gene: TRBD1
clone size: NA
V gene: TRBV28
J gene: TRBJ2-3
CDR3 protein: CASSPRYPGQGSDTQYF
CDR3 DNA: TGTGCCAGCAGTCCTAGGTATCCGGGACAGGGGTCAGATACGCAGTATTTT